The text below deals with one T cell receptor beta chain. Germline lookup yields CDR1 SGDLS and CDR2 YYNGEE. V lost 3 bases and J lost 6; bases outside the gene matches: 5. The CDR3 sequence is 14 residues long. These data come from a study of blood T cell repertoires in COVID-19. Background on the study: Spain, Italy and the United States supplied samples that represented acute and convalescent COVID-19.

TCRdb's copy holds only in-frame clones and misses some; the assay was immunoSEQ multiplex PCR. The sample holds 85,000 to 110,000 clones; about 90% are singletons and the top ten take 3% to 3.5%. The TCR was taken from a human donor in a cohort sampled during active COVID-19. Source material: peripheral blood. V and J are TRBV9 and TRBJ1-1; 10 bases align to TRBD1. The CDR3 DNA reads TGTGCCAGCAGCGCCCGGGACAGGGGCTCTGAAGCTTTCTTT. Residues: CASSARDRGSEAFF.